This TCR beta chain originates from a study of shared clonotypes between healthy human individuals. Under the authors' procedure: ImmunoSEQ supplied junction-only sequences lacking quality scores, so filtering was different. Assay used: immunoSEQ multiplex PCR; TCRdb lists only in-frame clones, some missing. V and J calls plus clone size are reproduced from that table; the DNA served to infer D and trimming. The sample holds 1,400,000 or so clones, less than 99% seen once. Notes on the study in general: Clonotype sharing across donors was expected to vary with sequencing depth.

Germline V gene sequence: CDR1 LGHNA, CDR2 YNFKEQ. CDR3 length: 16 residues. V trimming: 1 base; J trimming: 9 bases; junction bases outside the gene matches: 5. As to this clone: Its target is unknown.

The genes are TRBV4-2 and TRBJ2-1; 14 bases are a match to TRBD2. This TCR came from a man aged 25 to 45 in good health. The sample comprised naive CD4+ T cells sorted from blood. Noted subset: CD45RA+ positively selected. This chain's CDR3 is CASSQAGTSGGFEQFF. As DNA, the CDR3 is TGTGCCAGCAGCCAAGCCGGGACTAGCGGGGGATTTGAGCAGTTCTTC.